Presented here are 31 T cell receptor beta chains from one specimen sequenced in a study of T cells in pancreatic ductal adenocarcinoma. Selected pancreatic ductal adenocarcinoma patients had undergone surgery without neoadjuvant therapy. The repertoire was sequenced with immunoSEQ multiplex PCR; TCRdb's copy has only in-frame clones and lacks some. Of around 94,000 clones listed, nearly 95% are singletons. The sample taken for sequencing was PBMCs. The source is a human donor with pancreatic ductal adenocarcinoma.

The chain has TRBV2 and TRBJ2-7; a possible D gene is TRBD1 (5 bases). With 0 bases removed from V and 2 bases from J, the gap between germline ends came to 14 bases. From germline, CDR1 is SNHLY and CDR2 FYNNEI. This CDR3 has 16 amino acids. The CDR3 reads CASSEALGATPYEQYF. The DNA for the CDR3 is TGTGCCAGCAGTGAAGCGCTTGGGGCCACTCCCTACGAGCAGTACTTC.

The rearrangement joins TRBV27 to TRBJ2-5; 9 nucleotides align to TRBD1. The V and J ends lost 8 bases and 4 bases, in that order; junction bases with no gene match: 5. CDR1 MNHEY and CDR2 SMNVEV come from the germline V gene (reference sequence). The CDR3 spans 13 residues. CDR3 coding DNA: TGTGCCAGCTCCGACAGGGGGGGAGAGACCCAGTACTTC. Its protein product is CASSDRGGETQYF.

J is TRBJ1-2 and V is TRBV6-5, with 7 bases that match TRBD1. In germline, CDR1 is MNHEY, CDR2 SVGAGI. The CDR3 covers 15 residues. V gave up 7 bases and J gave up 1 base; unmatched junction bases: 9. The CDR3 coding sequence is TGTGCCAGCAACCCTGGGACAGCCCGTAACTATGGCTACACCTTC. Translation gives CASNPGTARNYGYTF.

The rearrangement joins TRBV5-1 to TRBJ2-5; 8 nucleotides match TRBD2. CDR1 SGHRS and CDR2 YFSETQ come from the germline V gene. Unmatched junction bases numbered 11, after V lost 0 bases and J lost 1 base. The CDR3 length is 18 residues. The CDR3 nucleotides are TGCGCCAGCAGCTTGGTCGGTGGGGGCGGGAGGCCCCAAGAGACCCAGTACTTC. Translating gives CASSLVGGGGRPQETQYF. The full variable domain, its missing parts supplied by reference TRBV5-1 and TRBJ2-5, is KAGVTQTPRYLIKTRGQQVTLSCSPISGHRSVSWYQQTPGQGLQFLFEYFSETQRNKGNFPGRFSGRQFSNSRSEMNVSTLELGDSALYLCASSLVGGGGRPQETQYFGPGTRLLVL.

J is TRBJ1-1 and V is TRBV6-5; D gene unclear. V lost 0 bases and J 7 bases, leaving 12 bases between the germline ends. CDR1 and CDR2 (germline): MNHEY, SVGAGI. The CDR3 runs 14 residues. CDR3 region: CASSYSGSPIEAFF. The CDR3 bases are TGTGCCAGCAGTTACTCGGGCAGCCCTATTGAAGCTTTCTTT.

The rearrangement joins TRBV11-2 to TRBJ2-7; D is unclear. Germline V lookup: CDR1 SGHAT, CDR2 FQNNGV. V lost 4 bases and J 6 bases, leaving 10 bases between the germline ends. The CDR3 has 12 residues. CDR3 DNA sequence: TGTGCCAGCAGCTCAAACACAATCGAGCAGTACTTC. Translating gives CASSSNTIEQYF.

The J gene is TRBJ2-5, the V gene TRBV7-2; D gene unclear. Trimming took off 5 bases at V and 2 bases at J, with 12 bases between the two ends. From germline, CDR1 is SGHTA and CDR2 FQGNSA. The CDR3 spans 14 residues. The CDR3 nucleotides read TGTGCCAGCAGCCCTTCAGCGTCACAAGAGACCCAGTACTTC. This translates into CASSPSASQETQYF.

CDR3: CASSSPGQGSYEQYF. The CDR3 DNA reads TGTGCCAGCAGTTCCCCGGGACAGGGTTCCTACGAGCAGTACTTC. V gene TRBV6-5 combines with J gene TRBJ2-7; 9 positions match TRBD1. CDR1 MNHEY and CDR2 SVGAGI come from the germline V gene. The CDR3 loop spans 15 amino acids. After removal of 4 bases from V and 1 base from J, the junction contained 5 bases not matched to a gene.

The V and J genes are TRBV9 and TRBJ2-3; TRBD2 agrees at 8 bases. Germline-derived CDR1 and CDR2 are SGDLS and YYNGEE. CDR3 length equals 14 residues. Germline trimming cut 5 bases from V and 3 bases from J; bases unmatched to any gene: 5. CDR3 bases: TGTGCCAGCAGTAAGCGGGAGACGACAGATACGCAGTATTTT. This gives the protein CASSKRETTDTQYF.

The sample holds one count of this clone. V is TRBV7-2 and J is TRBJ1-5; 10 positions agree with TRBD1. CDR1 is SGHTA and CDR2 is FQGNSA in the germline V gene. This CDR3 comprises 14 residues. V lost 5 bases, J lost 5 bases, and 3 bases stayed unmatched. The CDR3 nucleotides are TGTGCCAGCAGCAAAGGACAGGGGGATCAGCCCCAGCATTTT. It translates to CASSKGQGDQPQHF.

Regarding this clone: The DNA is left out, because the CDR3 cannot be placed on it with certainty; the CDR3 is given as TCRdb lists it. The chain uses TRBV4-2 and TRBJ2-7; TRBD2, the table's D call, lacks a check against the DNA. CDR1 LGHNA and CDR2 YNFKEQ come from the germline V gene. Including both end residues, the CDR3 is 20 amino acids long. CDR3 loop: CASSQEAVGVAAGATYEQCF.

This CDR3 is CASTDGGEGRNEQFF. CDR3 bases: TGTGCCAGCACCGATGGGGGGGAGGGCAGAAATGAGCAGTTCTTC. The rearrangement joins TRBV5-4 to TRBJ2-1; TRBD2 matches at 7 bases. This CDR3 region has 15 residues. The V segment lost 6 bases and the J segment 7 bases; nucleotides outside the gene matches: 13. From germline, CDR1 is SGHNT and CDR2 YYREEE (reference sequence).

The chain employs TRBV7-8 and TRBJ2-3, with 11 bases aligning to TRBD2. There are 17 residues in the CDR3. V was clipped by 7 bases and J by 2 bases; unmatched bases: 11. The V gene's germline CDR1 is SGHVS and CDR2 FQNEAQ. DNA of the CDR3: TGTGCCAGCACCCTACGCCGACTAGCGGGACCCACAGATACGCAGTATTTT. Amino acids: CASTLRRLAGPTDTQYF.

This clone was counted once. This chain links TRBV7-2 with TRBJ2-5; 8 bases agree with TRBD2. The CDR3 runs 13 residues. Losses at the gene ends were 6 bases for V and 2 bases for J; bases not matched to a gene: 2. Germline V gene lookup returns CDR1 SGHTA and CDR2 FQGNSA. DNA for the CDR3: TGTGCCAGCAGACTAGCGGATCAAGAGACCCAGTACTTC. Its translation: CASRLADQETQYF.

The rearrangement joins TRBV9 to TRBJ2-7; D perhaps matches TRBD2 (5 bases). Trimming took off 0 bases at V and 3 bases at J, with 13 bases between the two ends. Germline loops: CDR1 SGDLS, CDR2 YYNGEE. The CDR3 loop spans 15 amino acids. The CDR3 here is CASSVGTGAGYEQYF. The CDR3 DNA reads as TGTGCCAGCAGCGTAGGGACGGGTGCGGGCTACGAGCAGTACTTC.

The rearrangement uses TRBV18 and TRBJ2-7, with 10 bases that match TRBD2. The length of the CDR3 is 16 residues. The V segment lost 1 base and the J segment 5 bases; nucleotides outside the gene matches: 8. Germline loops: CDR1 KGHSH, CDR2 LQKENI. The DNA of the CDR3 is TGTGCCAGCTCACCACGAAGGCTAGCGGGAGACAACGAGCAGTACTTC. This translates into CASSPRRLAGDNEQYF.

The V gene is TRBV27, the J gene TRBJ1-1; 7 bases fit TRBD1. CDR3 length: 14 amino acids. Germline-derived CDR1 and CDR2 are MNHEY and SMNVEV (reference sequence). Unmatched junction bases numbered 5, after V lost 3 bases and J lost 4 bases. The CDR3 DNA is TGTGCCAGCAGTTTCCAGGGGGAATTCACTGAAGCTTTCTTT. Residues: CASSFQGEFTEAFF.

This chain joins TRBV30 and TRBJ1-1; TRBD1 might be the D (5 bases). CDR3 size: 14 residues. Trimming removed 0 bases at V and 5 bases at J, with 13 bases between. CDR1 and CDR2 (germline): GTSNPN, SVGIG (reference sequence). CDR3 in DNA: TGTGCCTGGAGTGTCTATGGGGCTTATACTGAAGCTTTCTTT. Amino acid sequence: CAWSVYGAYTEAFF. The whole variable domain, remainder taken from reference TRBV30 and TRBJ1-1, is SQTIHQWPATLVQPVGSPLSLECTVEGTSNPNLYWYRQAAGRGLQLLFYSVGIGQISSEVPQNLSASRPQDRQFILSSKKLLLSDSGFYLCAWSVYGAYTEAFFGQGTRLTVV.

J is TRBJ1-4 and V is TRBV5-1, with D unclear. CDR3 length: 14 residues. Germline CDR1 is SGHRS and CDR2 is YFSETQ. V was shortened by 2 bases and J by 4 bases, with 9 bases between the two germline ends. The CDR3 spells CASSLQTYNEKLFF. The CDR3, as DNA: TGCGCCAGCAGCTTACAGACGTATAATGAAAAACTGTTTTTT.

The genes are TRBV7-2 and TRBJ2-2; possibly TRBD2 for D (6 bases). This CDR3 spans 15 amino acids. Germline loops: CDR1 SGHTA, CDR2 FQGNSA. Trimming took 4 bases from V and 6 from J, leaving 15 bases between them. The CDR3 DNA is TGTGCCAGCAGCTCGTCAGCGCGGGGTGCCGGGGAGCTGTTTTTT. It encodes CASSSSARGAGELFF. The variable domain in full, completed from reference TRBV7-2 and TRBJ2-2, reads GAGVSQSPSNKVTEKGKDVELRCDPISGHTALYWYRQSLGQGLEFLIYFQGNSAPDKSGLPSDRFSAERTGGSVSTLTIQRTQQEDSAVYLCASSSSARGAGELFFGEGSRLTVL.

V usage is TRBV7-3 and J usage is TRBJ1-1, with D possibly being TRBD1 (6 bases). The CDR3 runs 14 residues. The V gene's germline CDR1 is SGHTA and CDR2 FQGTGA. V lost 4 bases and J lost 1, with 10 bases in between. The CDR3 reads CASSSQGTNTEAFF. The CDR3 coding sequence is TGTGCCAGCAGCTCACAGGGAACGAACACTGAAGCTTTCTTT.

This sequence joins TRBV6-5 and TRBJ1-5, with D possibly being TRBD1 (5 bases). V gave up 4 bases and J gave up 9 bases, with 13 bases separating them. The CDR3 length is 13 residues. Germline V lookup: CDR1 MNHEY, CDR2 SVGAGI. Written as DNA, the CDR3 is TGTGCCAGCAGTTTGGGCTCGGGGGGGCCCCAGCATTTT. Residues: CASSLGSGGPQHF.

V gene TRBV28 combines with J gene TRBJ2-7; 7 bases fit TRBD2. Germline CDR1 MDHEN, CDR2 SYDVKM. CDR3 length: 18 residues. The junction had 19 bases not matched to a gene; V was cut back by 2 bases and J by 6 bases. The CDR3 bases are TGTGCCAGCAGTTTACTTCTGGGACTATTCCGGAGGTTGGTCGAGCAGTACTTC. Translated, it gives CASSLLLGLFRRLVEQYF.

The chain is built from TRBV10-1 and TRBJ2-1, with D perhaps matching TRBD2 (5 bases). CDR3 size: 16 residues. Trimming pared 6 bases from V and 4 bases from J, leaving 19 bases between. Germline CDR1 reads WNHNN; CDR2 reads SYGVQD (reference sequence). CDR3 DNA sequence: TGCGCCAGCAGCCCACTCCGGACTCTTGGGTACAATGAGCAGTTCTTC. Its protein product is CASSPLRTLGYNEQFF.

The rearrangement uses TRBV28 and TRBJ2-3, with D maybe TRBD1 (6 bases). Germline V gives CDR1 MDHEN, CDR2 SYDVKM. With 5 bases removed from V and 0 bases from J, the gap between germline ends came to 12 bases. The length of the CDR3 is 15 residues. CDR3 coding DNA: TGTGCCAGCAGTCGGACAGAAACTAGCACAGATACGCAGTATTTT. It translates to CASSRTETSTDTQYF.

The chain uses TRBV27 and TRBJ2-5; TRBD2 agrees at 11 bases. There are 15 residues in the CDR3. V dropped 3 bases and J dropped 6; count of bases not matched to a gene: 6. Germline V lookup: CDR1 MNHEY, CDR2 SMNVEV (reference sequence). DNA of the CDR3: TGTGCCAGCAGTTTGTCTAGCGGGAGGAGGAAGACCCAGTACTTC. It encodes CASSLSSGRRKTQYF.

This clone was detected once. The CDR3 sequence is CSATGTSYTGELFF. Here the CDR3 DNA reads TGCAGCGCAACCGGGACATCTTACACCGGGGAGCTGTTTTTT. This chain connects TRBV29-1 to TRBJ2-2, with D tentatively TRBD1 (6 bases). The V end lost 7 bases, the J end lost 3 bases, and 15 bases lay between the germline ends. Germline V lookup: CDR1 SQVTM, CDR2 ANQGSEA. The CDR3 is made up of 14 amino acids.

The chain joins TRBV4-1 to TRBJ2-5, with 9 bases identical to TRBD2. Germline V gene data show CDR1 as MGHRA and CDR2 as YSYEKL. The trim removed 2 bases at V and 3 bases at J, leaving 10 bases unmatched. The CDR3 spans 17 residues. The CDR3 nucleotides are TGCGCCAGCAGCCAACCATATCAGGGACTAGCAAAAGAGACCCAGTACTTC. Translation gives CASSQPYQGLAKETQYF.

The chain recombines TRBV5-1 with TRBJ2-2; 9 nucleotides agree with TRBD1. V trimming: 4 bases; J trimming: 11 bases; junction bases outside the gene matches: 6. The CDR3 runs 13 residues. Germline-derived CDR1 and CDR2 are SGHRS and YFSETQ. The CDR3 spells CASSPGTGPELFF. In DNA form, the CDR3 reads TGCGCCAGCAGCCCCGGGACAGGGCCCGAGCTGTTTTTT.

The V call is TRBV11-2, the J call TRBJ2-7; TRBD1 is a possible D gene (7 bases). CDR1 and CDR2 from the germline V gene are SGHAT and FQNNGV. CDR3 length equals 13 residues. V lost 8 bases to trimming and J lost 7 bases, with 18 bases between them. The CDR3 region has the DNA TGTGCCAGCTCAGGACAGGCAGGACTAGAGCAGTACTTC. Protein sequence: CASSGQAGLEQYF.

This clone appeared a single time. This chain connects TRBV7-2 to TRBJ2-5, with a tentative D call TRBD2 (5 bases). Germline CDR1 and CDR2: SGHTA and FQGNSA. This CDR3 has 15 residues. The V end was cut by 2 bases, the J end by 0 bases, with 10 bases between. CDR3 coding DNA: TGTGCCAGCAGCTTACAGGCCGGGAACCAAGAGACCCAGTACTTC. Amino acids: CASSLQAGNQETQYF. Looking up the rest from reference TRBV7-2 and TRBJ2-5 gives the full variable domain: GAGVSQSPSNKVTEKGKDVELRCDPISGHTALYWYRQSLGQGLEFLIYFQGNSAPDKSGLPSDRFSAERTGGSVSTLTIQRTQQEDSAVYLCASSLQAGNQETQYFGPGTRLLVL.